These 3 T cell receptor beta chains share one sample of origin, sequenced in a study of Graves' ophthalmopathy and Graves' hyperthyroidism. TCR beta CDR3 regions were amplified from RNA transcripts. HTBI-primed RT-PCR formed the first round, and a multiplex PCR formed the second. TCRdb processed the multiplex PCR reads anew with MiXCR; each CDR3 protein has one entry. The table lists approximately 700,000 distinct CDR3 sequences, about 44% of them singletons. The sequencing sample was made of peripheral blood. These receptor sequences come from an adult man with Graves' ophthalmopathy.

This clonotype has ten or more counts. The V call is TRBV15, the J call TRBJ1-1, with D unclear. CDR3 size: 12 residues. The V end was cut by 2 bases, the J end by 6 bases, with 7 bases between. Germline V gives CDR1 LNHNV, CDR2 YYDKDF (reference sequence). CDR3 region: CATSRRIPEAFF. The CDR3 coding sequence is TGTGCCACCAGCAGACGTATACCTGAAGCTTTCTTT.

V usage is TRBV25-1 and J usage is TRBJ1-2; 7 bases are shared with TRBD1. Germline lookup yields CDR1 MGHDK and CDR2 SYGVNS. CDR3 length: 15 amino acids. V shed 4 bases, J shed 2 bases, and the junction held 7 bases outside the gene matches. CDR3 sequence: CASSATGQANYGYTF. The CDR3 DNA follows: TGTGCCAGCAGTGCTACAGGACAGGCAAACTATGGCTACACCTTC.

This clonotype has a handful of counts. The junction and the germline gene differ at one end; a read error may be behind it. The gene calls are TRBV5-1 and TRBJ2-7, with D possibly matching TRBD2 (7 bases). Germline CDR1 and CDR2: SGHRS and YFSETQ. The CDR3 contains 13 residues. CDR3 coding DNA: TGCGCCAGCAGAAGGGGGGGCTCCAACGAGCAGTACTTC. This sequence encodes CASRRGGSNEQYF.